The present T cell receptor beta chain was sequenced within a study of regulatory T cells in long-lasting Graves disease. General study results and limits: Favored gene segments in persistent disease were TRBV28, TRBJ1-2 and TRBJ2-5. Fewer public clonotypes were shared by new patients (under 1,000) than by persistent patients (around 2,900).

A word on this clonotype: Its antigen is undetermined.

Specified time point: persistent/refractory GD, antithyroid drugs over 5 years with positive TRAb. PBMCs provided the RNA from which the TCR library was made. According to the study, TCR beta libraries were built with iRepertoire HTBI primers and CDR3-region Arm-PCR. TCRdb processed the multiplex PCR reads anew with MiXCR; each CDR3 protein has one entry. The sample includes roughly 400,000 distinct CDR3 sequences, 20% of them seen just once. This CDR3 comprises 13 residues. In germline, CDR1 is DFQATT, CDR2 SNEGSKA (reference sequence). The ends were cut back, 1 base at V and 2 bases at J, with 8 bases in the middle.

The receptor was isolated from a female donor with Graves disease. Material: peripheral blood mononuclear cells (PBMCs), obtained when the disease was refractory, from a patient treated with antithyroid drugs. The chain uses TRBV20-1 and TRBJ1-1; weak D call: TRBD1 (6 bases). This CDR3 is CSARGTANTEAFF. The CDR3 DNA follows: TGCAGTGCTAGAGGGACAGCCAACACTGAAGCTTTCTTT.